This TCR beta chain was sequenced for a study of a mutant IDH1 vaccine in newly diagnosed glioma. The junction had 5 bases not matched to a gene; V was cut back by 2 bases and J by 2 bases. The germline gives CDR1 SNHLY, CDR2 FYNNEI. The CDR3 spans 15 residues. Time point here: week 47, end of study. Doses of 300 ug of mutant IDH1 20-mer peptide were given with topical imiquimod. Produced via immunoSEQ multiplex PCR; TCRdb's table is partial and in-frame only. The sample has roughly 56,000 clones, about 80% seen once. With respect to this clone: Its antigen is undetermined. The sample holds other DNA sequences that translate to the same CDR3.

The input for sequencing was PBMCs, taken from a glioma patient whose treatment included an IDH1 peptide vaccine. The receptor was derived from a man in his forties or fifties with glioma. This rearrangement joins TRBV2 to TRBJ2-7, with TRBD2 identical over 8 bases. CDR3 amino acids: CASSELGGGTYEQYF. For the CDR3, the DNA is TGTGCCAGCAGTGAACTGGGCGGGGGGACCTACGAGCAGTACTTC.